One T cell receptor beta chain is described in this entry. A read error may account for a junction end that differs from germline. The data derive from a study of blood T cell repertoires in COVID-19. Across the whole study: Some COVID-19 samples were acute and others convalescent; all came from the United States, Italy and Spain. From T cells, B-cell-depleted T cells, or PBMCs came the material, which was cDNA or gDNA.

In the authors' methods: How many nucleated cells were present was estimated from reference gene primer amplification. Clones were sequenced by immunoSEQ multiplex PCR, and TCRdb holds only the in-frame ones, with some missing. V and J calls and clone size are those listed in that table; D and trimming were worked out from the DNA. The sample yields just over 90,000 clones, 60% to 85% seen once. Germline V lookup: CDR1 MNHNS, CDR2 SASEGT. The CDR3 contains 15 residues. The sequence was obtained from a man between 65 and 85 years old with acute or convalescent COVID-19. The specimen sequenced was peripheral blood. The V gene is TRBV6-1, the J gene TRBJ1-3; 8 nucleotides line up with TRBD1. The DNA of the CDR3 is TGTGCCAGCAGAGAAGGACAGGGCTCTGGAAACACCATATATTTT. Translated, it gives CASREGQGSGNTIYF.